Below, one T cell receptor (beta chain) is given with its context. This specimen comes from a study of shared clonotypes between healthy human individuals. For sorted subsets, about 190 ng DNA per replicate equaled about 31,000 T cell genomes. Some clones are missing from TCRdb's copy, which holds only in-frame ones; the method was immunoSEQ multiplex PCR. The data hold a few million clones, with approximately 94% observed a single time. Donors were healthy HIV-negative adults without recent acute infections or vaccinations. The CDR3 has 21 residues. Per germline, CDR1 MGHRA and CDR2 YSYEKL. V gave up 0 bases and J gave up 0 bases, with 21 bases separating them.

This sequence originates from a man between 18 and 35 years old in good health. Sequencing input: naive CD4+ T cells sorted from blood. Noted subset: CD45RA+ positively selected. V gene TRBV4-1 combines with J gene TRBJ1-6; D call uncertain. The CDR3 DNA follows: TGCGCCAGCAGCCAAGAAGGTATTTGGCATACCCTAAACTCCTATAATTCACCCCTCCACTTT. It translates to CASSQEGIWHTLNSYNSPLHF.